These 27 T cell receptor beta chains were all obtained from the same sample, sequenced in a study of T cells after yellow fever vaccination (dated by TCRdb to about 2019). Read against the paper, the sample's treatment or condition label means: live attenuated yellow fever vaccine strain. The method behind the library was 5' RACE. The data were produced on an Illumina NovaSeq 6000. Using fastp trimming at Q25 and MiXCR clonotype assembly, TCRdb reanalyzed the public sequencing data and kept in-frame beta chains. Under each unique CDR3 protein, matching rows form one entry showing the most common genes and DNA. This sample is represented by just over 250,000 distinct CDR3 sequences; 5.2% of them were singletons. The top ten hold approximately 3.5% of the sample. The material was CD4+ T cells sorted from PBMCs, obtained on the day of the yellow fever booster vaccination. The receptors here all came from a man in his late teens or twenties who received the YFV17D yellow fever vaccine.

This clonotype was detected ten times or more. This chain uses TRBV5-6 with TRBJ2-1, with D possibly TRBD1 on 5 matching bases. Per germline, CDR1 SGHDT and CDR2 YYEEEE. The ends were cut back, 6 bases at V and 10 bases at J, with 17 bases in the middle. This CDR3 contains 13 residues. CDR3 residues: CASTIPRGEEQFF. In nucleotides, the CDR3 is TGTGCCAGCACCATTCCAAGGGGCGAAGAGCAGTTCTTC.

This clonotype occurred a few times. This chain joins TRBV9 and TRBJ1-4; D uncertain. The germline V and J ends were trimmed by 4 bases and 5 bases, with 15 bases remaining between them. Germline CDR1 SGDLS, CDR2 YYNGEE. This CDR3 has 15 amino acids. The CDR3: CASSKSPGKNEKLFF. CDR3 sequence (DNA): TGTGCCAGCAGCAAAAGCCCTGGGAAGAATGAAAAACTGTTTTTT. Variable domain in full (rest from reference TRBV9 and TRBJ1-4): DSGVTQTPKHLITATGQRVTLRCSPRSGDLSVYWYQQSLDQGLQFLIQYYNGEERAKGNILERFSAQQFPDLHSELNLSSLELGDSALYFCASSKSPGKNEKLFFGSGTQLSVL.

Many counts were recorded for this clonotype. V and J are TRBV7-9 and TRBJ2-1, with D unclear. The CDR3 is 13 residues long. V lost 1 base and J lost 7, with 8 bases in between. CDR1 and CDR2 (germline): SEHNR, FQNEAQ (reference sequence). In DNA, the CDR3 is TGTGCCAGCAGCTTAGAGGGTGCTAATGAGCAGTTCTTC. It is translated as CASSLEGANEQFF.

Many counts were recorded for this clonotype. CDR3 in amino acids: CSVEAGRAQYF. DNA for the CDR3: TGCAGCGTTGAAGCCGGAAGGGCCCAGTACTTC. The chain carries TRBV29-1 and TRBJ2-5; D gene ambiguous. The germline CDR1 and CDR2 sequences are SQVTM and ANQGSEA. The CDR3 extends over 11 amino acids. Trimming took 1 base from V and 9 from J, leaving 9 bases between them.

Judged by abundance, this clonotype is medium-sized. The CDR3 DNA follows: TGTGCCAGCAGCGTAGGGACAGGGGGACAGCCCCAGCATTTT. Translating it yields CASSVGTGGQPQHF. The chain couples TRBV11-2 to TRBJ1-5; 11 bases are shared with TRBD1. The CDR3 consists of 14 residues. V dropped 5 bases and J dropped 7; count of bases not matched to a gene: 4. Germline loops: CDR1 SGHAT, CDR2 FQNNGV.

This clonotype was seen ten or more times. This chain connects TRBV7-2 to TRBJ2-5; TRBD1 matches 7 bases. CDR1 is SGHTA and CDR2 is FQGNSA in the germline V gene. The CDR3 loop spans 14 amino acids. The V and J ends lost 5 bases and 5 bases, in that order; junction bases with no gene match: 8. The CDR3 DNA reads TGTGCCAGCAGCCTTACAGGGGCTGGGGAGACCCAGTACTTC. Its protein is CASSLTGAGETQYF.

This clonotype has just a few counts. The V gene is TRBV4-2, the J gene TRBJ2-5, with D perhaps assigned TRBD1 or TRBD2 (6 bases each). Germline loops: CDR1 LGHNA, CDR2 YNFKEQ. The V end was cut by 0 bases, the J end by 8 bases, with 13 bases between. This CDR3 region has 14 residues. The CDR3 is CASSQDAGGGTQYF. In DNA, the CDR3 is TGTGCCAGCAGCCAAGACGCCGGAGGGGGAACCCAGTACTTC.

Only a few counts were recorded for this clonotype. The chain couples TRBV20-1 to TRBJ1-5; the match to TRBD1 covers 7 bases. The CDR3 runs to 12 residues. The germline CDR1 and CDR2 sequences are DFQATT and SNEGSKA (reference sequence). The J segment lost 4 bases and the V segment lost 5 bases, leaving 2 bases of the junction unmatched. Here the CDR3 DNA reads TGCAGTGCTCTACAGGGGAATCAGCCCCAGCATTTT. It codes for CSALQGNQPQHF.

This clonotype was counted between two and nine times. The rearrangement joins TRBV10-3 to TRBJ1-1, with 10 nucleotides matching TRBD1. After removal of 2 bases from V and 0 bases from J, the junction contained 3 bases not matched to a gene. Germline CDR1 reads ENHRY; CDR2 reads SYGVKD. The CDR3 is made up of 16 amino acids. The DNA of the CDR3 is TGTGCCATCAGTGAGCAAGGACAGGGGGTGAACACTGAAGCTTTCTTT. Translation: CAISEQGQGVNTEAFF.

This clonotype was seen a handful of times. DNA of the CDR3: TGCGCCAGCAGCATTGGGACAGGGGAGAACGAGCAGTACGTC. It translates to CASSIGTGENEQYV. The rearrangement links TRBV5-1 to TRBJ2-7, with 10 bases aligning to TRBD1. CDR3 length: 14 residues. With 4 bases clipped from V and 5 bases from J, the junction kept 6 bases outside the gene matches. CDR1 SGHRS and CDR2 YFSETQ come from the germline V gene.

This clonotype was seen only a few times. The rearrangement links TRBV30 to TRBJ1-5, with TRBD1 identical over 7 bases. The V gene's germline CDR1 is GTSNPN and CDR2 SVGIG (reference sequence). The CDR3 extends over 18 amino acids. V lost 1 base and J lost 7; bases outside the gene matches: 19. CDR3 protein: CAWSAQTRTGVRGQPQHF. For the CDR3, the DNA is TGTGCCTGGAGTGCACAAACCCGAACAGGGGTTCGGGGGCAGCCCCAGCATTTT.

This clonotype was seen ten or more times. The gene calls are TRBV12-3 or TRBV12-4 and TRBJ2-7; D gene unclear. Trimming left V 1 base short and J 6 bases short, with 13 bases between. There are 14 residues in the CDR3. CDR3 bases: TGTGCCAGCAGTTTAGGAACAGTCTCGACCGAGCAGTACTTC. It encodes CASSLGTVSTEQYF.

The chain is built from TRBV9 and TRBJ2-3; D unresolved. The CDR3 consists of 12 residues. The V end lost 4 bases, the J end lost 4 bases, and 7 bases lay between the germline ends. Germline values: CDR1 SGDLS, CDR2 YYNGEE. This CDR3 is CASSQSPDTQYF. Here the CDR3 DNA reads TGTGCCAGCAGCCAGTCCCCAGATACGCAGTATTTT.

This clonotype showed up just a few times. This rearrangement joins TRBV29-1 to TRBJ2-7, with 10 positions matching TRBD2. Germline loops: CDR1 SQVTM, CDR2 ANQGSEA. The CDR3 runs 15 residues. The J segment lost 5 bases and the V segment lost 6 bases, leaving 13 bases of the junction unmatched. The CDR3 loop reads CSVGNRLAGNHEQYF. The CDR3 DNA reads TGCAGCGTGGGAAACCGACTAGCGGGCAACCACGAGCAGTACTTC.

The chain combines TRBV20-1 with TRBJ1-5; TRBD1 matches 7 bases. Unmatched junction bases numbered 10, after V lost 4 bases and J lost 7 bases. Germline CDR1 is DFQATT and CDR2 is SNEGSKA (reference sequence). The CDR3 extends over 14 amino acids. CDR3 amino acids: CSATGAGGDQPQHF. CDR3 coding DNA: TGCAGTGCTACGGGGGCAGGGGGAGACCAGCCCCAGCATTTT.

The rearrangement joins TRBV11-2 to TRBJ1-3; no clear D. V gave up 4 bases and J gave up 0 bases, with 10 bases separating them. Germline CDR1 and CDR2: SGHAT and FQNNGV. The CDR3 extends over 15 amino acids. The CDR3 region has the DNA TGTGCCAGCAGCTCCGGGTTACTCTCTGGAAACACCATATATTTT. This encodes CASSSGLLSGNTIYF.

V is TRBV5-6 and J is TRBJ2-3; 10 bases are shared with TRBD2. This CDR3 comprises 16 residues. V shed 0 bases, J shed 2 bases, and the junction held 3 bases outside the gene matches. Germline-derived CDR1 and CDR2 are SGHDT and YYEEEE. The chain's CDR3 is CASSLAAGGATDTQYF. In nucleotides, the CDR3 is TGTGCCAGCAGCTTGGCAGCGGGGGGGGCCACAGATACGCAGTATTTT.

This clonotype occurred many times. CDR3 nucleotides: TGTGCCAGCAGCTTAGTGGACTCCCGGCTGTTTTTT. Its translation is CASSLVDSRLFF. V and J are TRBV7-9 and TRBJ2-2, with D possibly matching TRBD2 (5 bases). The V gene's germline CDR1 is SEHNR and CDR2 FQNEAQ (reference sequence). Trimming removed 1 base at V and 13 bases at J, with 10 bases between. This CDR3 spans 12 amino acids.

This clonotype has just a few counts. The V gene is TRBV5-4, the J gene TRBJ1-2; tentative D call: TRBD1 (5 bases). The germline V gene has CDR1 SGHNT and CDR2 YYREEE (reference sequence). The CDR3 consists of 13 residues. V lost 4 bases and J 8 bases, leaving 15 bases between the germline ends. CDR3: CASSRDGREGYTF. CDR3 sequence (DNA): TGTGCCAGCAGCCGGGACGGGAGAGAGGGCTACACCTTC.

This clonotype was counted at least ten times. The V gene is TRBV29-1, the J gene TRBJ2-3, with D perhaps matching TRBD1 (5 bases). The CDR3 contains 14 residues. V was trimmed by 1 base and J by 2 bases, leaving 10 bases between them. Germline assignment: CDR1 SQVTM and CDR2 ANQGSEA. CDR3 in DNA: TGCAGCGTTGAAGCTGGACATTCCACAGATACGCAGTATTTT. It codes for CSVEAGHSTDTQYF.

The sample holds many counts of this clonotype. The chain is built from TRBV5-6 and TRBJ2-3; 7 bases fit TRBD2. This CDR3 contains 15 residues. Germline CDR1 is SGHDT and CDR2 is YYEEEE. The V and J ends lost 1 base and 1 base, in that order; junction bases with no gene match: 3. The CDR3 DNA follows: TGTGCCAGCAGCTTGCTAACTAGCGGCACAGATACGCAGTATTTT. This gives the protein CASSLLTSGTDTQYF.

In its sample, this clonotype was seen a few times. The chain uses TRBV28 and TRBJ1-5; a possible D gene is TRBD1 (6 bases). The length of the CDR3 is 12 residues. The germline V gene has CDR1 MDHEN and CDR2 SYDVKM. Trimming cost V 7 bases and J 7 bases, with 11 bases left between them. The chain's CDR3 is CASTGQSQPQHF. For the CDR3, the DNA is TGTGCCAGCACTGGACAGTCGCAGCCCCAGCATTTT.

The chain links TRBV20-1 to TRBJ1-2; D ambiguous. This CDR3 comprises 12 residues. Trimming shortened V by 1 base and J by 5 bases, and 8 bases separated the two germline ends. The germline V gene encodes CDR1 DFQATT and CDR2 SNEGSKA (reference sequence). Here the CDR3 reads CSARVRAYGYTF. CDR3 nucleotides: TGCAGTGCTAGAGTGAGAGCTTATGGCTACACCTTC.

In its sample, this clonotype was seen a few times. The chain employs TRBV10-2 and TRBJ1-5, with a tentative D call TRBD1 (6 bases). Trimming removed 6 bases from V and 6 bases from J, with 15 bases in between. Germline-derived CDR1 and CDR2 are WSHSY and SAAADI. There are 14 residues in the CDR3. Written as DNA, the CDR3 is TGCGCCAGCAGAGGGGGAGGCGTTGTTCAGCCCCAGCATTTT. As protein: CASRGGGVVQPQHF.

This clonotype has just a few counts. This sequence joins TRBV2 and TRBJ2-3; perhaps TRBD2 as D (5 bases). The germline V and J ends were trimmed by 9 bases and 5 bases, with 9 bases remaining between them. CDR1 is SNHLY and CDR2 is FYNNEI in the germline V gene. The CDR3 runs 11 residues. CDR3 region: CASGSQDTQYF. The CDR3 bases are TGTGCCAGTGGGAGCCAAGATACGCAGTATTTT.

The rearrangement joins TRBV3-1 to TRBJ2-5; perhaps TRBD1 as D (6 bases). Germline V gene sequence: CDR1 LGHDT, CDR2 YNNKEL (reference sequence). This CDR3 has 13 amino acids. The V end lost 3 bases, the J end lost 7 bases, and 12 bases lay between the germline ends. CDR3 amino acids: CASSHYRDGTQYF. In DNA form, the CDR3 reads TGTGCCAGCAGCCATTACAGGGATGGGACCCAGTACTTC.

A few counts support this clonotype. The rearrangement uses TRBV20-1 and TRBJ2-5, with a weak D call TRBD1 (5 bases). Germline V CDR1 and CDR2: DFQATT, SNEGSKA (reference sequence). Trimming took 3 bases from V and 7 from J, leaving 15 bases between them. This CDR3 has 13 residues. The chain's CDR3 is CSARRQPGSTQYF. In nucleotides, the CDR3 is TGCAGTGCTAGGAGACAGCCCGGGTCGACCCAGTACTTC.